This entry is about one T cell receptor (beta chain). Participant ages covered roughly 18 to 89 years across some 25 US areas. Each participant's cohort was designated according to participant-reported clinical history. The CDR3 runs 14 residues. Germline V gene lookup returns CDR1 LNHDA and CDR2 SQIVND (reference sequence). V gave up 6 bases and J gave up 2 bases, with 14 bases separating them. Source study methods: Nucleated cell number was recorded as an estimate derived from reference gene primer amplification. Sequencing was performed with immunoSEQ multiplex PCR; in TCRdb, only in-frame clones are kept and a portion is missing. Clone size and V and J calls were adopted from that table, with D and trimming inferred from the DNA. In the table there are roughly 380,000 clones, roughly 84% of which are singletons. This record comes from a study of blood T cell repertoires in COVID-19. In the study overall: From T cells, B-cell-depleted T cells, or PBMCs came the material, which was cDNA or gDNA.

The V and J genes are TRBV19 and TRBJ2-7; possibly TRBD1 for D (6 bases). The receptor was derived from a woman aged 25 to 39 who had recovered from COVID-19. Sequencing used PBMCs or T cells enriched from blood (not recorded which). The CDR3 DNA reads TGTGCCAGTAGCTCCGGGGACACTCCCTACGAGCAGTACTTC. Protein product: CASSSGDTPYEQYF.